The following is a T cell receptor beta chain sequence with its context. The data are from a study of blood T cell repertoires in COVID-19. The wider study: PBMCs, B-cell-depleted T cells, or T cells provided the cDNA or gDNA that made up the material.

Per the original data handling: Reference gene primer amplification yielded estimated nucleated cell counts. Measured with immunoSEQ multiplex PCR; TCRdb has only the in-frame clones, and not every one. The V and J calls and clone size are taken from that table; D and trimming were inferred from the DNA. Here the sample spans roughly 500,000 clones, more than 85% being singletons. CDR3 length: 14 residues. The germline CDR1 and CDR2 sequences are SNHLY and FYNNEI. Trimming removed 7 bases at V and 6 bases at J, with 18 bases between. In assigning cohorts, the study relied on participant-reported clinical history.

Sequencing was carried out using PBMCs or T cells enriched from blood (not recorded which). The V and J genes are TRBV2 and TRBJ1-2; TRBD1 might be the D (6 bases). The receptor's source is a woman aged 60-75 years who had recovered from COVID-19. CDR3 nucleotide sequence: TGTGCCAGCACTGCCGGGGGGGGCGGAAATGGCTACACCTTC. Translating gives CASTAGGGGNGYTF.